Listed below are T cell receptor beta chains from one sample, sequenced in a study of cytomegalovirus exposure and HLA in healthy donors. Libraries were prepared by immunoSEQ multiplex PCR; TCRdb keeps only in-frame clonotypes and omits some of them. In the table there are more than 110,000 clones, around 86% of which are singletons. Sequencing was carried out using PBMCs. The source is a female donor in good health and CMV-seronegative. The conserved cysteine and the conserved F or W are not part of the CDR3 here. Each record gives: J gene, V gene, CDR3 protein.

TRBJ2-5	TRBV6-5	ASSYRTGSQETQY
TRBJ1-1	TRBV28	ASTRGGLNTEAF
TRBJ2-4	TRBV6-1	ASSERTDSPPKNIQY
TRBJ2-1	TRBV5-6	ASSSGYNEQF
TRBJ1-4	TRBV28	ASSFQGGSNEKLF
TRBJ2-2	TRBV28	ASRTGLATGELF
TRBJ1-1	TRBV6-6	ASSYSNRGTEAF
TRBJ2-4	TRBV21-1	ASSAGGGTSGRKLNIQY
TRBJ1-5	TRBV14	ASSRTGSNQPQH
TRBJ2-2	TRBV19	ASSISLAGNTGELF
TRBJ1-1	TRBV2	ASSEQGTTEAF
TRBJ2-1	TRBV27	ASSPFEYNEQF
TRBJ2-1	TRBV4-1	ASSLERDRSSYNEQF